This TCR beta chain was recorded in a study of OX40 agonist ivuxolimab in advanced cancers. Findings and limits, study-wide: Normalized T-cell clonal expansion was also low in a subset of nonresponders. Researchers did not establish what antigens the expanded peripheral T cells target.

Autoimmune disease history or systemic immunosuppression was exclusionary. Sampled blood was obtained at baseline, cycle 4 day 1, and cycle 7 day 1. Method: immunoSEQ multiplex PCR; TCRdb's copy keeps in-frame clones and lacks some. The table includes about 52,000 clones, roughly 84% detected once. Germline V gene lookup returns CDR1 SGHTA and CDR2 FQGNSA. V shed 3 bases and J 6 bases; nucleotides not matched to a gene: 8. This CDR3 is built from 15 residues. This clone was counted between two and nine times. What it binds is not known. The TCR originated in an adult with an advanced solid tumor such as melanoma, head and neck, liver or kidney cancer. The specimen was CD4+ or CD8+ T cells sorted from blood, collected in a trial of the OX40 agonist ivuxolimab. The rearrangement links TRBV7-2 to TRBJ2-7; 10 nucleotides match TRBD2. This CDR3 is CASSFFSSGRGEQYF. The DNA of the CDR3 is TGTGCCAGCAGCTTTTTTTCTAGCGGGAGAGGCGAGCAGTACTTC. The full variable domain, rest sourced from reference TRBV7-2 and TRBJ2-7, is GAGVSQSPSNKVTEKGKDVELRCDPISGHTALYWYRQSLGQGLEFLIYFQGNSAPDKSGLPSDRFSAERTGGSVSTLTIQRTQQEDSAVYLCASSFFSSGRGEQYFGPGTRLTVT.